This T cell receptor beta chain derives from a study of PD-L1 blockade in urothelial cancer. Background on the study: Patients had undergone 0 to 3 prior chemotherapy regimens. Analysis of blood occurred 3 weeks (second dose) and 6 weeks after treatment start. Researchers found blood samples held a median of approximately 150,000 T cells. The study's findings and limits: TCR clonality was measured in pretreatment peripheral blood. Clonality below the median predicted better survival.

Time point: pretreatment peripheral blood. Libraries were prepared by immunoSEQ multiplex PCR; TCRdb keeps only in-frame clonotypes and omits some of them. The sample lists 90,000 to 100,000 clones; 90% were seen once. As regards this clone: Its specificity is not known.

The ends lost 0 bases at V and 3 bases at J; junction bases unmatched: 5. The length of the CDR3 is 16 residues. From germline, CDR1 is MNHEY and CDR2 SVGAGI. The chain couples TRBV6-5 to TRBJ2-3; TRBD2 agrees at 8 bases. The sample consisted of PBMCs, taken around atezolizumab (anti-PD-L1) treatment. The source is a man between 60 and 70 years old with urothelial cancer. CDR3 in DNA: TGTGCCAGCAGTTACTCTCTCGTAGCGGGGACAGATACGCAGTATTTT. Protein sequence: CASSYSLVAGTDTQYF.